This record covers a single T cell receptor beta chain. Its target is unknown. The table came from immunoSEQ multiplex PCR; TCRdb's copy has only in-frame clones and leaves some out. The data contain under 25,000 clones, more than 75% of them seen just once; the ten biggest clones take up 22%. As for time point: cycle 4 day 1 (C4D1), after five to seven weeks of nivolumab. All patients relapsed after autologous stem cell transplantation, and brentuximab vedotin exposure varied. These data are taken from a study of PD-1 blockade in classical Hodgkin lymphoma. Study-level findings and limits: Only CD4+ TCR diversity, not CD8+, had risen significantly by C4D1.

This TCR was recovered from a human donor with classical Hodgkin lymphoma. The material sequenced was peripheral blood mononuclear cells (PBMCs), taken before the fourth cycle of nivolumab.

The DNA for the CDR3 is TGTGCCAGCAGCTCCAGGACAGGGGGAAATAATGAAAAACTGTTTTTT. Translating gives CASSSRTGGNNEKLFF. This chain links TRBV7-9 with TRBJ1-4; 10 bases line up with TRBD1. Germline V gene data show CDR1 as SEHNR and CDR2 as FQNEAQ (reference sequence). V trimming: 4 bases; J trimming: 4 bases; junction bases outside the gene matches: 6. This CDR3 is built from 16 residues.